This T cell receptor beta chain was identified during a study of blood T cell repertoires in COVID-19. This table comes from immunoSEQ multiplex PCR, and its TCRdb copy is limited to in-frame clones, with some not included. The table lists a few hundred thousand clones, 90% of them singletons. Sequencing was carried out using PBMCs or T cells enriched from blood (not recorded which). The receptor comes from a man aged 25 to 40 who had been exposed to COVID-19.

CDR3: CASSYRDKPNSPLHF. As DNA, the CDR3 is TGTGCCAGCAGTTACCGGGACAAACCAAATTCACCCCTCCACTTT. This chain links TRBV6-2 or TRBV6-3 with TRBJ1-6; D possibly corresponds to TRBD1 (6 bases). CDR1 and CDR2 (germline): MNHEY, SVGEGT. V was trimmed by 2 bases and J by 7 bases, leaving 12 bases between them. The CDR3 has 15 amino acids.